What follows is one TCR beta chain and its context. The target antigen is unknown. These data originate in a study of blood T cells in healthy people across ages. A sample-barcoded 5' primer and a J-beta primer mix were used in a second PCR of roughly 7 to 11 cycles. TCRdb passed the 5' RACE reads through MiXCR, listing each CDR3 protein once. The data hold some 1.4 million distinct CDR3 sequences, with 42% observed a single time. Points from the study as a whole: Considered underestimates were the diversity estimates obtained from one million T cells. The fall in TCR beta diversity per million T cells was roughly linear with age.

Deletions cut 2 bases from V and 5 bases from J, with 16 bases between. This CDR3 is built from 15 residues. The germline gives CDR1 SGHAT, CDR2 FQNNGV. The V and J genes are TRBV11-2 and TRBJ2-7; weak D call: TRBD2 (6 bases). The sequence was obtained from a woman between 18 and 30 years old in good health. What was sequenced was blood. The CDR3 DNA reads TGTGCCAGCAGCTTAACGGGGGTCAGTGCTCACGAGCAGTACTTC. Translated, it gives CASSLTGVSAHEQYF.